The 9 T cell receptor beta chains listed next were all sequenced from one sample in a study of tumor-infiltrating lymphocytes in primary liver carcinoma. It was from 20-30 mg of unsorted bulk tissue that RNA and DNA were co-extracted. Making TCR beta cDNA involved 400 to 600 ng total RNA and a constant-region primer. Slightly modified ARM-PCR with three nested multiplex PCR rounds yielded TCR beta libraries. Investigators reported that the first two PCR rounds, at around 11 cycles each, used TRBV1-TRBV30 forward primers with a C-beta reverse primer. MiXCR was run by TCRdb on the multiplex PCR reads, yielding one entry per CDR3 protein. The repertoire consists of about 35,000 distinct CDR3 sequences, with under 75% occurring once and the leading ten covering roughly 16%. The sample taken for sequencing was liver tumor tissue from sampling region 4. Subset reported: tumor region T4, right-lateral pole. Receptors were obtained from a man between 35 and 55 years old with primary liver carcinoma and hepatitis B virus infection.

The rearrangement joins TRBV7-2 to TRBJ2-7; 12 nucleotides line up with TRBD2. From germline, CDR1 is SGHTA and CDR2 FQGNSA. The length of the CDR3 is 15 residues. After removal of 3 bases from V and 5 bases from J, the junction contained 5 bases not matched to a gene. CDR3: CASSFRTSGEHEQYF. DNA of the CDR3: TGTGCCAGCAGCTTCCGGACTAGCGGGGAGCACGAGCAGTACTTC.

With respect to this clonotype: Its ends do not fully match the called genes, so a read error is possible. The rearrangement uses TRBV14 and TRBJ2-2; tentative D call: TRBD2 (5 bases). The CDR3 sequence is 16 residues long. Germline CDR1 is SGHDN and CDR2 is FVKESK. The CDR3 nucleotides read TGTGCCAGCAGCCCCAGAGGACTGTCTAACACCGGGGAGCTGGTTTTT. Translation gives CASSPRGLSNTGELVF.

In regard to this clonotype: Sequence at one end of the junction differs from germline and may be a read error. CDR3 amino acids: CAGSQPDRELFF. The DNA for the CDR3 is TGTGCCGGCAGTCAACCGGACAGGGAGCTGTTTTTT. The chain is built from TRBV12-3 or TRBV12-4 and TRBJ2-2, with D perhaps TRBD1 (5 bases). This CDR3 contains 12 residues.

This clonotype is medium-sized within its sample. In DNA, the CDR3 is TGTGCCAGCAGTTACTCCCCTAGCGGGCACCAAGAGACCCAGTACTTC. Residues: CASSYSPSGHQETQYF. The chain carries TRBV6-6 and TRBJ2-5; TRBD2 matches at 8 bases. V shed 0 bases, J shed 0 bases, and the junction held 3 bases outside the gene matches. The V gene's germline CDR1 is MNHNY and CDR2 SVGAGI (reference sequence). This CDR3 has 16 amino acids.

The CDR3 DNA sequence: TGTGCCTGGAAGCCTCCCACCTCCACAGATACGCAGTATTTT. Translating gives CAWKPPTSTDTQYF. The genes are TRBV30 and TRBJ2-3; D gene ambiguous. There are 14 residues in the CDR3. V lost 4 bases to trimming and J lost 2 bases, with 13 bases between them. CDR1 and CDR2 (germline): GTSNPN, SVGIG (reference sequence).

This clonotype was counted at least ten times. The chain employs TRBV7-2 and TRBJ2-7; 12 bases agree with TRBD2. From germline, CDR1 is SGHTA and CDR2 FQGNSA. The CDR3 consists of 14 residues. V lost 6 bases to trimming and J lost 12 bases; unmatched junction nucleotides: 12. The CDR3 region is CASSSPTSGRKMYF. The CDR3 DNA reads as TGTGCCAGCAGTTCTCCCACTAGCGGGAGGAAAATGTACTTC.

A note on this clonotype: The junction differs from germline at one of its ends, possibly a read error. The chain links TRBV30 to TRBJ1-4, with D unresolved. This CDR3 contains 14 residues. Germline CDR1 GTSNPN, CDR2 SVGIG (reference sequence). CDR3 amino acids: CTWSLQMTNEKLFF. CDR3 nucleotide sequence: TGTACCTGGAGTTTACAGATGACTAATGAAAAACTGTTTTTT.

In regard to this clonotype: At one of its ends the junction is not consistent with the germline gene, which may arise from a read error. The chain's CDR3 is CASSDLNRLADNGQFF. CDR3 bases: TGCGCCAGCAGTGATTTGAACAGACTAGCAGACAATGGGCAGTTCTTC. The chain recombines TRBV10-2 with TRBJ2-1, with TRBD2 matching 7 bases. The CDR3 is 16 amino acids. Germline V gene data show CDR1 as WSHSY and CDR2 as SAAADI.

Of note for this clonotype: The junction differs from germline at one of its ends, possibly a read error. The J gene is TRBJ2-3, the V gene TRBV6-1, with D maybe TRBD2 (5 bases). The CDR3 is made up of 12 amino acids. Germline V gene sequence: CDR1 MNHNS, CDR2 SASEGT. The CDR3 region has the DNA TGTGTCAGCAAGCCTAGCACCGATACGCAGTATTTT. It encodes CVSKPSTDTQYF.